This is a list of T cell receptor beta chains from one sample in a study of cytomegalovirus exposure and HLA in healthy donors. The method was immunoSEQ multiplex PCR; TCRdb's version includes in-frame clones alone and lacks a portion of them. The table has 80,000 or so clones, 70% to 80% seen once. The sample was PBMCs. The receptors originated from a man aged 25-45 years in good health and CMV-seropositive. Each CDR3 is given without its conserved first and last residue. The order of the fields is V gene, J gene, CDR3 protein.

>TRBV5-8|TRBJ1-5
ASSPQTGLNQPQH
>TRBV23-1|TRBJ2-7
ASSQSSPRRQGALGEQY
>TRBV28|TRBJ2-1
ASASTSYNEQF
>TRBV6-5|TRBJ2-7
ASSYIGQGTYEQY
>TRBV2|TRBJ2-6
ASSTDRYGANVLT
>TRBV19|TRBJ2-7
ASSIRGPYGLSEGGEQY
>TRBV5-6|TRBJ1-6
ASRSGQGHSPLH
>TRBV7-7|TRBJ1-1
ASSFPPVF
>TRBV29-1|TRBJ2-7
SVEGLIGLAGQYEQY
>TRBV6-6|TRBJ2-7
ASSYSVGAEDEQY
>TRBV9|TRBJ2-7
ASSVDPTGTYEQY